This T cell receptor (beta chain) emerged from a study of T cell repertoires in cytomegalovirus infection. TCRdb re-derived calls from the reads in MiXCR, one entry per CDR3 protein. This table has 100,000 to 150,000 distinct CDR3 sequences, approximately 8.8% appearing once. This clonotype was picked up many times. The CDR3 runs 16 residues. Germline CDR1 and CDR2: SQVTM and ANQGSEA. With V trimmed by 7 bases and J by 5 bases, 17 bases remained unmatched. This TCR was recovered from a human donor in good health (CMV status not recorded). Some clones in this sample may be carry-over from other donors' samples. The gene calls are TRBV29-1 and TRBJ1-1, with 9 positions matching TRBD1. Sample: PBMCs. In DNA, the CDR3 is TGCAGCGCTCGCGTAAGGGGACAGGGAGGAGATACTGAAGCTTTCTTT. Translated, it gives CSARVRGQGGDTEAFF.